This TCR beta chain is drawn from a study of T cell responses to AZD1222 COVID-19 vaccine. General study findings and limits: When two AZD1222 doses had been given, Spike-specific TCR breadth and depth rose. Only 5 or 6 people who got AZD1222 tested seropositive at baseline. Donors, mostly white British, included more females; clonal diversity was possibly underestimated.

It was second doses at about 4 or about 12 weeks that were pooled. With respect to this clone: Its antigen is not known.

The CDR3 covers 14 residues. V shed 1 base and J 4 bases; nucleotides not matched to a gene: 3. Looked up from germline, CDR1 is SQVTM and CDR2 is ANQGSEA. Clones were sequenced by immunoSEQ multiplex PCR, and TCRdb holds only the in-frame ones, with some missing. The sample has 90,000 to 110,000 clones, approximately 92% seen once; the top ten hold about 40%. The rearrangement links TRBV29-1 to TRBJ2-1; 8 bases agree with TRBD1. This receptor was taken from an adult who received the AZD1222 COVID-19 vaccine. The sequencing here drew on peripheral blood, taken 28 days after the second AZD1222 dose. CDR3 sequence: CSVEAGGQYNEQFF. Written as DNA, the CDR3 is TGCAGCGTTGAAGCAGGGGGCCAGTACAATGAGCAGTTCTTC.